This note documents a single T cell receptor beta chain sequence. As yet, its antigen is unknown. The sample belongs to a study of PD-L1 blockade in urothelial cancer. On the study more broadly: The number of prior chemotherapy regimens per patient was 0 to 3. Study observations and caveats: Pretreatment blood TCR clonality under the median forecast improved survival.

The assay was immunoSEQ multiplex PCR, and TCRdb's table has in-frame clones only and misses some. The table shows 90,000 to 130,000 clones, with approximately 90% occurring only once. Noted time point: peripheral blood 6 weeks after treatment start. V shed 3 bases and J shed 5 bases, with 15 bases lying between them. Germline V gene lookup returns CDR1 SGHNT and CDR2 YYREEE (reference sequence). The CDR3 has 15 residues. Sequenced here: PBMCs, sampled around atezolizumab (anti-PD-L1) treatment. The TCR was taken from a man aged 55 to 70 with urothelial cancer. The chain combines TRBV5-4 with TRBJ2-1; a possible D gene is TRBD1 (6 bases). The DNA for the CDR3 is TGTGCCAGCAGCTCCGGGACACCGCTGAACAATGAGCAGTTCTTC. Translated: CASSSGTPLNNEQFF.